This T cell receptor (beta chain) was documented in a study of blood T cell repertoires in COVID-19 (dated by TCRdb to 2019 to 2021). Concerning the study at large: Collaborator samples came from the United States, Italy and Spain and covered acute and convalescent phases of COVID-19. The prospective study material was composed of cDNA or gDNA derived from T cells, B-cell-depleted T cells, or PBMCs. Subjects who had been exposed to COVID-19, were actively infected with it, or had recovered from it provided the deeply sampled blood TCRbeta repertoires that made up the dataset. The repertoires were released in a freely available public database intended as a resource for research on the immune response to SARS-CoV-2. Samples came from the ongoing ImmuneRACE study (first 160 participants) plus 1,254 subjects from 6 global collaborators. A de-identified subject ID, COVID-19 status, age in years and sex were almost always included in the sample metadata. Where HLA class I and class II types were available, the types were taken from metadata supplied by the sample provider, not from assay-based typing.

Trimming at the junction amounts to 2 bases on V and 2 bases on J, and the germline ends lie 16 bases apart. From the cysteine through the phenylalanine, the CDR3 covers 17 amino acids. The retained sequence is limited to the CDR3, 51 bases, with the frame set at the first base. The germline V gene provides CDR1 MNHNS and CDR2 SASEGT. What the study reported, not specific to this receptor: Clinical and demographic metadata were provided uncurated, with the amount varying by source and participant.

Concerning this clone itself: Its antigen has not been determined. Base quality data are lacking; no much larger clone is found one base away.

Participants in the prospective study were aged roughly 18 to 100 years, lived in about two dozen United States geographic areas, and enrolled through a virtual design. Cohort assignment in the prospective study relied on participant-reported clinical history from a screening survey and a study questionnaire. In the prospective study, mobile phlebotomists collected whole blood, serum and a nasopharyngeal or oropharyngeal swab from each participant. Participants in the prospective study had the option to provide additional blood draws and questionnaires over a 2-month period. Before DNA extraction, prospective study blood samples were shipped either frozen or at room temperature. TCRbeta CDR3 regions were amplified from genomic DNA by means of the immunoSEQ Assay, a bias-controlled multiplex PCR. The study's processing was this. The number of nucleated cells in each sample was estimated from the amplification of reference gene primers within the assay. To quantify the absolute abundance of each unique TCRbeta CDR3 rearrangement, sequence reads were collapsed and filtered. For each sample, productive Simpson clonality was calculated by taking the square root of Simpson's diversity index across productive rearrangements. The table comes from immuneACCESS by way of TCRdb, which keeps in-frame sequences with V and J called. Part of the clones is missing from these tables; in studies checked, under half for an unresolved V gene and the rest for unknown reasons. V and J calls and clone size are copied from that table; D and trimming were computed from the DNA. For this sample there are 300,000 to 400,000 clones; over 75% appear just once. Approximately 1% of the sample is held by the ten biggest clonotypes.

The source is a woman in her thirties with acute COVID-19. Sequencing was performed on PBMCs or T cells enriched from blood (not recorded which). The V and J segments used are TRBV6-1 and TRBJ1-3; the D gene is perhaps TRBD1, on 5 matching bases. Here is the DNA: TGTGCCAGCAGTGAATGGGGGGTCAGGGAGACTGGAAACACCATATATTTT. Its translation is CASSEWGVRETGNTIYF.